A single sample gave rise to the 21 T cell receptor beta chains below, sequenced in a study of blood T cell repertoires in COVID-19. TCRdb keeps only in-frame clones here, not all; method: immunoSEQ multiplex PCR. This sample yields 300,000 to 400,000 clones, of which about 86% are seen a single time; about 4.2% belongs to the top ten. Sequencing input: PBMCs or T cells enriched from blood (not recorded which). These receptors all come from a woman between 35 and 50 years old with acute COVID-19.

The V call is TRBV28, the J call TRBJ1-2, with D perhaps matching TRBD1 (5 bases). V shed 4 bases and J shed 6 bases, with 18 bases lying between them. Germline values: CDR1 MDHEN, CDR2 SYDVKM. This CDR3 region has 15 residues. CDR3 residues: CASSSPGAGNDGYTF. CDR3 bases: TGTGCCAGCAGTTCGCCTGGGGCAGGGAATGATGGCTACACCTTC.

This clone was picked up a small number of times. The chain carries TRBV12-5 and TRBJ2-7, with D hard to call. CDR3 size: 13 residues. Germline-derived CDR1 and CDR2 are LGHNT and FRNRAP. V was cut by 6 bases and J by 7 bases, with 16 bases left in between. In DNA, the CDR3 is TGTGCTAGTGGAACCGAGAATCCAGGAGAGCAGTACTTC. It codes for CASGTENPGEQYF. Based on the CDR3 plus reference TRBV12-5 and TRBJ2-7, the full variable domain is DARVTQTPRHKVTEMGQEVTMRCQPILGHNTVFWYRQTMMQGLELLAYFRNRAPLDDSGMPKDRFSAEMPDATLATLKIQPSEPRDSAVYFCASGTENPGEQYFGPGTRLTVT.

The chain couples TRBV5-1 to TRBJ2-2; 11 nucleotides align to TRBD1. Per germline, CDR1 SGHRS and CDR2 YFSETQ. V trimming: 4 bases; J trimming: 8 bases; junction bases outside the gene matches: 7. CDR3 length: 15 amino acids. The CDR3 protein is CASSRGQGAPGELFF. The CDR3 DNA follows: TGCGCCAGCAGCCGAGGACAGGGGGCGCCTGGGGAGCTGTTTTTT.

This clone occurred once. The chain carries TRBV6-5 and TRBJ1-2; possibly TRBD1 for D (5 bases). Germline V lookup: CDR1 MNHEY, CDR2 SVGAGI. Trimming took 7 bases from V and 2 from J, leaving 17 bases between them. The CDR3 runs to 15 residues. The CDR3 sequence: CASIKKGKTNYGYTF. The CDR3, as DNA: TGTGCCAGCATCAAAAAGGGGAAAACGAACTATGGCTACACCTTC.

V gene TRBV6-5 combines with J gene TRBJ1-3; 7 bases align to TRBD1. The CDR3 consists of 14 residues. Germline V lookup: CDR1 MNHEY, CDR2 SVGAGI. V shed 6 bases and J 7 bases; nucleotides not matched to a gene: 9. As DNA, the CDR3 is TGTGCCAGCAGGATAAGACAGGGTGGGAACACCATATATTTT. It codes for CASRIRQGGNTIYF.

This chain links TRBV6-5 with TRBJ2-7; D is possibly TRBD2 (6 bases). The CDR3 length is 15 residues. CDR1 and CDR2 (germline): MNHEY, SVGAGI. V was pared by 8 bases and J by 0 bases, with 17 bases between. As DNA, the CDR3 is TGTGCCAGCGAAATTAGCGGACCCAGCTCCTACGAGCAGTACTTC. The encoded protein is CASEISGPSSYEQYF.

The chain uses TRBV4-2 and TRBJ2-7; tentative D call: TRBD2 (6 bases). V was cut by 1 base and J by 2 bases, with 6 bases left in between. The V gene's germline CDR1 is LGHNA and CDR2 YNFKEQ. The CDR3 consists of 13 residues. The CDR3 nucleotides are TGTGCCAGCAGCCAAGCGGGAGCCTACGAGCAGTACTTC. This encodes CASSQAGAYEQYF.

The gene calls are TRBV28 and TRBJ2-2; TRBD2 aligns across 10 bases. With V trimmed by 10 bases and J by 6 bases, 8 bases remained unmatched. CDR3 length equals 14 residues. Germline V gene sequence: CDR1 MDHEN, CDR2 SYDVKM. Here the CDR3 reads CATPSGRAPGELFF. The CDR3 DNA is TGTGCCACCCCAAGCGGGAGGGCCCCCGGGGAGCTGTTTTTT.

The sample holds one count of this clone. The chain recombines TRBV5-4 with TRBJ1-6; TRBD1 aligns across 9 bases. The V segment lost 0 bases and the J segment 8 bases; nucleotides outside the gene matches: 9. Germline CDR1 and CDR2: SGHNT and YYREEE (reference sequence). The CDR3 runs to 17 residues. The CDR3 DNA sequence: TGTGCCAGCAGCTTGGTGGTCGGGACAGGGTACGATTCACCCCTCCACTTT. Its translation is CASSLVVGTGYDSPLHF.

This clone came up many times. The rearrangement joins TRBV7-9 to TRBJ1-1, with a tentative D call TRBD1 (5 bases). V was trimmed by 5 bases and J by 6 bases, leaving 16 bases between them. Germline V gene lookup returns CDR1 SEHNR and CDR2 FQNEAQ (reference sequence). This CDR3 comprises 14 residues. The CDR3 region has the DNA TGTGCCAGCAGCCCAGTAGACGACAGATCTGAAGCTTTCTTT. Translated: CASSPVDDRSEAFF.

This clone came up a few times. Other DNA sequences in this specimen translate into the identical CDR3. This sequence joins TRBV7-9 and TRBJ1-1, with a tentative D call TRBD1 (6 bases). CDR3 length: 16 residues. Germline CDR1 and CDR2: SEHNR and FQNEAQ (reference sequence). Deletions cut 4 bases from V and 1 base from J, with 16 bases between. The CDR3 nucleotides are TGTGCCAGCAGCTCAAGTCGACCGACAGGGAACACTGAAGCTTTCTTT. It encodes CASSSSRPTGNTEAFF.

This chain links TRBV28 with TRBJ2-7, with D perhaps TRBD2 (6 bases). V was shortened by 5 bases and J by 0 bases, with 14 bases between the two germline ends. This CDR3 has 15 residues. CDR1 is MDHEN, CDR2 SYDVKM, per germline. Here the CDR3 reads CASSRGYPRSYEQYF. For the CDR3, the DNA is TGTGCCAGCAGTCGGGGGTACCCCCGCTCCTACGAGCAGTACTTC.

This clone came up a few times. The chain carries TRBV5-1 and TRBJ1-3; no definite D call. The V and J ends lost 5 bases and 3 bases respectively, with 12 bases between them. Germline V gives CDR1 SGHRS, CDR2 YFSETQ. CDR3 size: 14 residues. Here the CDR3 reads CASSSGRNGNTIYF. As DNA, the CDR3 is TGCGCCAGCAGTAGCGGCAGGAATGGAAACACCATATATTTT.

A remark on this clone: The sample has other DNA sequences that encode this CDR3 too. V usage is TRBV9 and J usage is TRBJ1-5; D is perhaps TRBD1 (6 bases). The germline V gene has CDR1 SGDLS and CDR2 YYNGEE. The CDR3 is 14 residues long. The V end was cut by 0 bases, the J end by 4 bases, with 8 bases between. In nucleotides, the CDR3 is TGTGCCAGCAGCGTAGGTACAGGGAATCAGCCCCAGCATTTT. This codes for CASSVGTGNQPQHF.

The chain recombines TRBV7-2 with TRBJ1-5, with D hard to call. Germline V lookup: CDR1 SGHTA, CDR2 FQGNSA. The V and J ends lost 3 bases and 7 bases respectively, with 7 bases between them. The CDR3 spans 12 residues. CDR3 amino acids: CASSFGEQPQHF. The DNA for the CDR3 is TGTGCCAGCAGCTTTGGAGAACAGCCCCAGCATTTT.

The V call is TRBV21-1, the J call TRBJ1-6; the table's TRBD1 call for D was not verified on the DNA. TRBV21-1 is labeled a pseudogene. The CDR3 is 17 residues long. The DNA of the CDR3 is TGTGCCAGCAGCAGAAACGACAGGCCGGCGGATAATTCACCCCTCCACTTT. It encodes CASSRNDRPADNSPLHF.

The rearrangement links TRBV27 to TRBJ1-1, with 7 bases aligning to TRBD1. The V and J ends lost 3 bases and 8 bases, in that order; junction bases with no gene match: 6. Per germline, CDR1 MNHEY and CDR2 SMNVEV (reference sequence). This CDR3 comprises 13 residues. In DNA, the CDR3 is TGTGCCAGCAGTTTGGAGGTCAGGGGGGAAGCTTTCTTT. Protein sequence: CASSLEVRGEAFF.

This clone was picked up a small number of times. The chain uses TRBV4-3 and TRBJ1-2, with 7 bases aligning to TRBD1. Trimming took 0 bases from V and 7 from J; bases not matched to a gene: 5. CDR3 length: 14 amino acids. Germline-derived CDR1 and CDR2 are LGHNA and YSLEER. CDR3 residues: CASSQDQGGSGYTF. CDR3 DNA sequence: TGCGCCAGCAGCCAAGACCAGGGGGGCTCTGGCTACACCTTC.

The rearrangement joins TRBV3-1 (or the pseudogene TRBV3-2) to TRBJ1-2; possibly TRBD1 for D (5 bases). V was clipped by 6 bases and J by 4 bases, with 15 bases between them. Per the germline V gene, CDR1 is LGHDT and CDR2 is YNNKEL (reference sequence). The CDR3 spans 14 residues. CDR3 protein: CASSQGPASYGYTF. The CDR3 bases are TGTGCCAGCAGTCAGGGCCCCGCAAGCTATGGCTACACCTTC.

The V call is TRBV7-2, the J call TRBJ2-3, with D unresolved. Trimming removed 5 bases from V and 1 base from J, with 13 bases in between. Germline V gene data show CDR1 as SGHTA and CDR2 as FQGNSA. The CDR3 extends over 15 amino acids. CDR3 sequence reads: CASSLISVRTDTQYF. The CDR3 DNA is TGTGCCAGCAGCCTTATCAGCGTACGCACAGATACGCAGTATTTT.

This clone turned up a few times. CDR3 amino acids: CASRCGPILAKNIQYF. CDR3 bases: TGCGCCAGCAGATGCGGTCCCATTCTAGCCAAAAACATTCAGTACTTC. This chain connects TRBV4-3 to TRBJ2-4; D not certain. V dropped 6 bases and J dropped 0 bases, with 15 bases sitting between them. The germline V gene has CDR1 LGHNA and CDR2 YSLEER. This CDR3 has 16 amino acids.